This T cell receptor beta chain was recorded in a study of post-analysis software for immune sequencing data. About the study: Relapsing-remitting, secondary progressive and progressive-relapsing multiple sclerosis courses were included.

Every TCR beta cDNA library bore unique molecular identifiers. TCRdb called the PCR reads again in MiXCR, with one record for every CDR3 protein. The sample yields 750,000 to 900,000 distinct CDR3 sequences, about half seen once. This clonotype showed up just a few times. Sequencing input: blood. The clonotype comes from a girl under 18 with multiple sclerosis.

The CDR3 is CASSLWSSAGSSGANVLTF. In nucleotides, the CDR3 is TGCGCCAGCAGCTTATGGTCGTCGGCGGGATCCTCTGGGGCCAACGTCCTGACTTTC. V usage is TRBV5-1 and J usage is TRBJ2-6; possible D gene TRBD2, 6 bases. Trimming stripped 2 bases from V and 0 bases from J, with 18 bases between. The CDR3 consists of 19 residues. CDR1 and CDR2 from the germline V gene are SGHRS and YFSETQ.